This paragraph covers one TCR beta chain sequence. Its antigen remains unidentified. The sample is drawn from a study of beta chain features in type 1 diabetes. At the level of the study: Patients and healthy donors were similar in age, gender and cell yields.

Of the isolated RNA, all was reverse transcribed, and so the sequenced material was expressed TCRB transcripts. TCRdb's copy holds only in-frame clones and misses some; the assay was immunoSEQ multiplex PCR. The table includes 300,000 or so clones, approximately 13% detected once. Findings and limits, study-wide: Patients and controls would be equally affected if PCR favored shorter templates. The study found moderately but significantly shorter TCRB CDR3s in all four CD4+ subsets of Type 1 diabetes patients. Patients with type 1 diabetes carried fewer insertions and had more deletions at their VDJ junctions.

The sequencing sample was made of naive CD4+ T cells from blood. The receptor was derived from a young woman with type 1 diabetes.

The CDR3 loop is CASSPMGTGVVDGYTF. In nucleotides, the CDR3 is TGTGCCAGCTCACCGATGGGGACAGGGGTGGTCGATGGCTACACCTTC. This chain links TRBV18 with TRBJ1-2; 10 bases line up with TRBD1. Looked up from germline, CDR1 is KGHSH and CDR2 is LQKENI. After removal of 3 bases from V and 6 bases from J, the junction contained 10 bases not matched to a gene. CDR3 length equals 16 residues.